This TCR beta chain emerged from a study of blood T cell repertoires in COVID-19. The J segment lost 0 bases and the V segment lost 3 bases, leaving 11 bases of the junction unmatched. Germline CDR1 MDHEN, CDR2 SYDVKM. The CDR3 consists of 18 residues. TCRdb's copy holds only in-frame clones and misses some; the assay was immunoSEQ multiplex PCR. The sample shows 150,000 to 200,000 clones, 88% of them seen only once. This clonotype was obtained from a woman aged 25 to 39 with acute or convalescent COVID-19. The chain links TRBV28 to TRBJ1-1, with 9 bases matching TRBD1. The sample consisted of peripheral blood. CDR3 nucleotide sequence: TGTGCCAGCAGTTTCCGCCTGAGGACAGGGGAGATGAACACTGAAGCTTTCTTT. This encodes CASSFRLRTGEMNTEAFF.